Below, 10 T cell receptor beta chains from the same sample are listed, as sequenced in a study of cytomegalovirus exposure and HLA in healthy donors. The PCR ran on 60 Vbeta and 13 Jbeta primers. Method: immunoSEQ multiplex PCR; TCRdb's copy keeps in-frame clones and lacks some. The sample lists roughly 190,000 clones, roughly 79% occurring once. Input material: PBMCs. The receptors here all came from a woman aged 30 to 39 in good health and CMV-seropositive.

The genes are TRBV4-3 and TRBJ1-2; D is perhaps TRBD1 (6 bases). CDR1 and CDR2 (germline): LGHNA, YSLEER. Trimming took off 1 base at V and 1 base at J, with 10 bases between the two ends. The CDR3 runs to 15 residues. CDR3 sequence: CASSQGQASNYGYTF. The CDR3 nucleotides are TGCGCCAGCAGCCAAGGACAGGCCAGTAACTATGGCTACACCTTC.

The chain joins TRBV9 to TRBJ2-7, with D maybe TRBD1 (5 bases). The CDR3 runs to 14 residues. The V and J ends lost 0 bases and 2 bases respectively, with 9 bases between them. Germline V gene data show CDR1 as SGDLS and CDR2 as YYNGEE. CDR3 DNA: TGTGCCAGCAGCGTAGAACAGGCCACCTACGAGCAGTACTTC. It translates to CASSVEQATYEQYF.

The chain employs TRBV5-1 and TRBJ1-2, with D uncertain. The CDR3 covers 14 residues. From germline, CDR1 is SGHRS and CDR2 YFSETQ. V lost 4 bases and J 4 bases, leaving 14 bases between the germline ends. As DNA, the CDR3 is TGCGCCAGCAGCCTCAATTCCATCAGCTATGGCTACACCTTC. It codes for CASSLNSISYGYTF.

The V call is TRBV9, the J call TRBJ1-3; the match to TRBD1 covers 10 bases. Trimming took 8 bases from V and 2 from J; bases not matched to a gene: 1. The germline V gene encodes CDR1 SGDLS and CDR2 YYNGEE. The CDR3 extends over 13 amino acids. This CDR3 is CASGTGAGNTIYF. Here the CDR3 DNA reads TGTGCCAGTGGGACAGGGGCTGGAAACACCATATATTTT.

V and J are TRBV2 and TRBJ2-1, with 12 bases identical to TRBD2. Germline V gene data show CDR1 as SNHLY and CDR2 as FYNNEI. With 5 bases clipped from V and 8 bases from J, the junction kept 7 bases outside the gene matches. CDR3 length: 15 residues. CDR3 amino acids: CASSTLAGGPHEQFF. The CDR3 region has the DNA TGTGCCAGCAGTACCCTAGCGGGGGGGCCGCATGAGCAGTTCTTC.

The chain recombines TRBV27 with TRBJ1-3, with 7 bases identical to TRBD1. The germline V gene encodes CDR1 MNHEY and CDR2 SMNVEV (reference sequence). V was clipped by 10 bases and J by 0 bases; unmatched bases: 6. The CDR3 has 14 residues. The CDR3, as DNA: TGTGCCACTTTCAGGGGGAGCTCTGGAAACACCATATATTTT. It codes for CATFRGSSGNTIYF.

The J gene is TRBJ1-5, the V gene TRBV14, with 10 bases identical to TRBD1. V trimming: 1 base; J trimming: 6 bases; junction bases outside the gene matches: 9. This CDR3 region has 17 residues. Germline values: CDR1 SGHDN, CDR2 FVKESK. For the CDR3, the DNA is TGTGCCAGCAGCCAAGGCCGGGACAGGGGATATCGTCAGCCCCAGCATTTT. It encodes CASSQGRDRGYRQPQHF.

CDR3: CASSLEGQLNTEAFF. The CDR3 DNA reads TGTGCCAGCAGCTTGGAGGGACAGCTAAACACTGAAGCTTTCTTT. The chain uses TRBV5-4 and TRBJ1-1, with 7 bases that match TRBD1. Trimming took 0 bases from V and 2 from J; bases not matched to a gene: 4. CDR1 is SGHNT and CDR2 is YYREEE in the germline V gene (reference sequence). CDR3 length: 15 amino acids.

The rearrangement joins TRBV10-3 to TRBJ1-3, with D perhaps matching TRBD1 (5 bases). The CDR3 sequence is 16 residues long. Germline loops: CDR1 ENHRY, CDR2 SYGVKD. V lost 3 bases, J lost 0 bases, and 12 bases lay in between. The CDR3 loop is CAISDLSDSSGNTIYF. The DNA for the CDR3 is TGTGCCATCAGTGACCTCTCAGACAGCTCTGGAAACACCATATATTTT.

The chain recombines TRBV5-1 with TRBJ2-7, with 16 bases aligning to TRBD2. In germline, CDR1 is SGHRS, CDR2 YFSETQ. The length of the CDR3 is 19 residues. J was trimmed by 5 bases and V by 2 bases; bases with no gene match: 13. CDR3 in DNA: TGCGCCAGCAGCTTCGAGGGACTAGCGGGGGGGGCGAGGAGGAACGAGCAGTACTTC. Protein: CASSFEGLAGGARRNEQYF.